This T cell receptor beta chain was recorded in a study of STAT5B mutations in CD4+ large granular lymphocyte leukemia. Points from the study as a whole: Main leukemic clonotypes were patient-specific, but 20% to 25% appeared at low frequency elsewhere. Top patient clones used TRBV06 genes more often: 8/27 versus 2/35 in controls.

The germline V gene has CDR1 SGHTA and CDR2 FQGNSA. The CDR3 contains 15 residues. V gave up 7 bases and J gave up 2 bases, with 16 bases separating them. Sequencing was performed with immunoSEQ multiplex PCR; in TCRdb, only in-frame clones are kept and a portion is missing. This table holds roughly 40,000 clones, roughly 79% found once. Remarks on this clone: The antigen is undetermined.

V and J are TRBV7-2 and TRBJ2-3, with a weak D call TRBD2 (5 bases). Sequencing used CD4+ T cells from blood buffy coats. The sequence came from a human donor in good health. CDR3 protein: CASTLRAGSTDTQYF. CDR3 nucleotide sequence: TGTGCCAGCACACTGAGGGCGGGCTCCACAGATACGCAGTATTTT.